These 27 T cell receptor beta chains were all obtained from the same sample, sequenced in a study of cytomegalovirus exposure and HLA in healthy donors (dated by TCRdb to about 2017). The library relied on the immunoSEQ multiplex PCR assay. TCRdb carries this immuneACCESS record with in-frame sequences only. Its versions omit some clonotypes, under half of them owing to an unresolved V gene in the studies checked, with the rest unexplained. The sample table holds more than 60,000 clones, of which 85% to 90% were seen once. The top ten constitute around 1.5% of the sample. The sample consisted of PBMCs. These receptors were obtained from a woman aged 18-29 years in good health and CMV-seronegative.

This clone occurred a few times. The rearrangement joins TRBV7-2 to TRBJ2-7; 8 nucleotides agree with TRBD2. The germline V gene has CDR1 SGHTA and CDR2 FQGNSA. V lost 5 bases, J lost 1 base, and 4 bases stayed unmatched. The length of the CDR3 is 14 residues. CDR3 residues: CASSPAGESYEQYF. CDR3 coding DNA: TGTGCCAGCAGCCCAGCGGGGGAATCCTACGAGCAGTACTTC.

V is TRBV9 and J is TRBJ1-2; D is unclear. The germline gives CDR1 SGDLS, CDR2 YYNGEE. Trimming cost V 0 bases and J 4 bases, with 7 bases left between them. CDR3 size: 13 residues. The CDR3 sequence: CASSVGPGYGYTF. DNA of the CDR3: TGTGCCAGCAGCGTAGGTCCAGGCTATGGCTACACCTTC.

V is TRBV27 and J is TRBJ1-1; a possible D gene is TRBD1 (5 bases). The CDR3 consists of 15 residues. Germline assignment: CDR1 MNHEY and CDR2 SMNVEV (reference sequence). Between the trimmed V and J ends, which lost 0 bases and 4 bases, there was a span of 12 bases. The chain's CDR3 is CASSLSSAGSTEAFF. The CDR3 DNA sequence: TGTGCCAGCAGTTTATCGAGTGCAGGGTCCACTGAAGCTTTCTTT.

The CDR3 reads CASSPLSQGAKYEQYF. In DNA form, the CDR3 reads TGTGCCAGCTCACCACTATCTCAGGGGGCTAAATACGAGCAGTACTTC. The gene calls are TRBV18 and TRBJ2-7; 8 bases match TRBD1. V shed 1 base, J shed 4 bases, and the junction held 9 bases outside the gene matches. Germline V gene sequence: CDR1 KGHSH, CDR2 LQKENI. This CDR3 region has 16 residues.

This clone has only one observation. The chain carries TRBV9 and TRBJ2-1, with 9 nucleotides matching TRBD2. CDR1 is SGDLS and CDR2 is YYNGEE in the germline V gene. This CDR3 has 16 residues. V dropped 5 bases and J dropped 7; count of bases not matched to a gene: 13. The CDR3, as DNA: TGTGCCAGCAGTCTCCTCCCAAAACTAGCGGGTAATGAGCAGTTCTTC. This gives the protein CASSLLPKLAGNEQFF.

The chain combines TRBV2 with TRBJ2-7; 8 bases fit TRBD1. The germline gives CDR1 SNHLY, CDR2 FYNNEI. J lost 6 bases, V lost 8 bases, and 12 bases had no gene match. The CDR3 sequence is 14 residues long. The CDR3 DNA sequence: TGTGCCAGCGATTCAGGACAGGGTTCTAGCGAGCAGTACTTC. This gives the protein CASDSGQGSSEQYF. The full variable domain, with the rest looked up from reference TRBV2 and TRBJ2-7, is EPEVTQTPSHQVTQMGQEVILRCVPISNHLYFYWYRQILGQKVEFLVSFYNNEISEKSEIFDDQFSVERPDGSNFTLKIRSTKLEDSAMYFCASDSGQGSSEQYFGPGTRLTVT.

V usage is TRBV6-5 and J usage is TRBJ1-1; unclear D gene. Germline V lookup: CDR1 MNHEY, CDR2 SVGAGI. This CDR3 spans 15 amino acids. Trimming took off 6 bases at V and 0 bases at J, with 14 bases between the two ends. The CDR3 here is CASRRSASMNTEAFF. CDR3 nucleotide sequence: TGTGCCAGCAGGCGGTCAGCGTCAATGAACACTGAAGCTTTCTTT.

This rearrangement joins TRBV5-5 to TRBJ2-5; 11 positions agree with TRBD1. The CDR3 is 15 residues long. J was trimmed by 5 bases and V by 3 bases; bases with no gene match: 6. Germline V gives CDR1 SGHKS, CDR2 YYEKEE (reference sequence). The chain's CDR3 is CASSSGQGAWETQYF. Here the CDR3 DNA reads TGTGCCAGCAGCTCCGGACAGGGGGCGTGGGAGACCCAGTACTTC.

The DNA for the CDR3 is TGTGCCAGTAGTATGATCCCCACTAGCGGTCGCACAGATACGCAGTATTTT. Its protein is CASSMIPTSGRTDTQYF. The V gene is TRBV19, the J gene TRBJ2-3, with 8 bases matching TRBD2. The CDR3 has 17 residues. The trim removed 3 bases at V and 1 base at J, leaving 9 bases unmatched. Germline assignment: CDR1 LNHDA and CDR2 SQIVND (reference sequence).

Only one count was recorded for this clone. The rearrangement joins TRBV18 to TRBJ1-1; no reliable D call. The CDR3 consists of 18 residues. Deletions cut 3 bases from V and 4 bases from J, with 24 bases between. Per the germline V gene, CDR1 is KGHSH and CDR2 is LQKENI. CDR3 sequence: CASSPLNRSRLKRTEAFF. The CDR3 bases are TGTGCCAGCTCACCTTTGAACCGAAGCAGACTTAAGCGCACTGAAGCTTTCTTT.

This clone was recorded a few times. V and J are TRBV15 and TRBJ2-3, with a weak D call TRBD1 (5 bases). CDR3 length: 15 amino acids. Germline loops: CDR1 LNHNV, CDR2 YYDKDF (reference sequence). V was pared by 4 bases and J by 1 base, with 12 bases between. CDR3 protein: CATSTAQGGTDTQYF. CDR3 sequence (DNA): TGTGCCACCAGCACCGCCCAGGGTGGCACAGATACGCAGTATTTT.

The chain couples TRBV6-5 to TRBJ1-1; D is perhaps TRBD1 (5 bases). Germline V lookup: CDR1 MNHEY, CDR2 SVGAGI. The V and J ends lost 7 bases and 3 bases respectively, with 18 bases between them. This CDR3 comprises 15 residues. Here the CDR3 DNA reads TGTGCCAGCACCTTACAGATCGGGGGATACACTGAAGCTTTCTTT. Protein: CASTLQIGGYTEAFF.

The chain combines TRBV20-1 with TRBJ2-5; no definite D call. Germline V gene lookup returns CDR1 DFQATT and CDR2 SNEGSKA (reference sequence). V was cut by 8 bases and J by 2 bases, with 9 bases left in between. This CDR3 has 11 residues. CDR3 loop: CSFVDQETQYF. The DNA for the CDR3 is TGCAGTTTTGTAGATCAAGAGACCCAGTACTTC.

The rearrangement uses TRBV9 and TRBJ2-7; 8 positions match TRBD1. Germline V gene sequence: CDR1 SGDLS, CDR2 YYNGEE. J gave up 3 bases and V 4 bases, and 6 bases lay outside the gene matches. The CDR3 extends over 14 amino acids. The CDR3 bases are TGTGCCAGCAGCAAAGACAGGGGTCTCTACGAGCAGTACTTC. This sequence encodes CASSKDRGLYEQYF.

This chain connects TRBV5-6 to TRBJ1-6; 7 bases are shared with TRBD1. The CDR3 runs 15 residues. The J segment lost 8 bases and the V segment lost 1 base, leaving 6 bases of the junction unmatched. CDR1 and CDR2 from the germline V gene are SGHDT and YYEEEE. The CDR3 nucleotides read TGTGCCAGCAGCTTGTTTTGGCAGGGGGATTCACCCCTCCACTTT. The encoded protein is CASSLFWQGDSPLHF.

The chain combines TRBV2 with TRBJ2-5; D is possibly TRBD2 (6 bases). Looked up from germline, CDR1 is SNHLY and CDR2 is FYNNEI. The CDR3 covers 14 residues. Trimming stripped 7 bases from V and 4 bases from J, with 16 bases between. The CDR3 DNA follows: TGTGCCAGCAATCTCGCGGGATTGTTAGAGACCCAGTACTTC. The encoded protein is CASNLAGLLETQYF.

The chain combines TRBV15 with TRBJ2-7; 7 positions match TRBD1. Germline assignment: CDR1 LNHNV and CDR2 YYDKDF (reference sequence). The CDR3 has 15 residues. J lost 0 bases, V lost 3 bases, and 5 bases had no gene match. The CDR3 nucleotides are TGTGCCACCAGCAGGATGGGACAGAGCTCCTACGAGCAGTACTTC. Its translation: CATSRMGQSSYEQYF.

The CDR3 nucleotides are TGTGCCAGTAACCAAGATACAGGGGGTGTATCAGATACGCAGTATTTT. It encodes CASNQDTGGVSDTQYF. V and J are TRBV19 and TRBJ2-3; 8 nucleotides match TRBD1. CDR1 is LNHDA and CDR2 is SQIVND in the germline V gene (reference sequence). There are 16 residues in the CDR3. The trim removed 7 bases at V and 4 bases at J, leaving 13 bases unmatched.

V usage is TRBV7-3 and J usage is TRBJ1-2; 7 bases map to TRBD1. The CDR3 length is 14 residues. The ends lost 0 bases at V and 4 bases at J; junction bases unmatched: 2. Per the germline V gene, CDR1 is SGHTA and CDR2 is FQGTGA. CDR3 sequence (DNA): TGTGCCAGCAGCTTAACCCCAGGGGGCTATGGCTACACCTTC. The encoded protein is CASSLTPGGYGYTF.

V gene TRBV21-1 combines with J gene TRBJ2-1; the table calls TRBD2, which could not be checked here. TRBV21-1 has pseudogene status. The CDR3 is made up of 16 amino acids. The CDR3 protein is CASSKRKTSVLNEQFF. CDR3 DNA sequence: TGTGCCAGCAGCAAAAGGAAGACTAGCGTGCTCAATGAGCAGTTCTTC.

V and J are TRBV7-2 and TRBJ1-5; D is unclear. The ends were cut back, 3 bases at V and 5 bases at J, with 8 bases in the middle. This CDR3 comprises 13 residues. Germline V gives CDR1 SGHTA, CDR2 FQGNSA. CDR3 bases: TGTGCCAGCAGCTTTAATCCTGATCAGCCCCAGCATTTT. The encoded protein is CASSFNPDQPQHF.

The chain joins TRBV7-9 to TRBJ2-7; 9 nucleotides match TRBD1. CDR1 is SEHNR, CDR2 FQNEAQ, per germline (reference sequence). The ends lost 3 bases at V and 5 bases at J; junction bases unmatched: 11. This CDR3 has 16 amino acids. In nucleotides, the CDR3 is TGTGCCAGCAGCTTGGACCTGGGGACAGGGTCGCACGAGCAGTACTTC. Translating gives CASSLDLGTGSHEQYF.

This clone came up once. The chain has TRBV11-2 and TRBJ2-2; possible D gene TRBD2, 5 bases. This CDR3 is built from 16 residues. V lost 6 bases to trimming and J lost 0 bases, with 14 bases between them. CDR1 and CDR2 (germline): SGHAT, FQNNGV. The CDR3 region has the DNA TGTGCCAGCAGTTATAATACGGGGTCGAACACCGGGGAGCTGTTTTTT. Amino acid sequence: CASSYNTGSNTGELFF.

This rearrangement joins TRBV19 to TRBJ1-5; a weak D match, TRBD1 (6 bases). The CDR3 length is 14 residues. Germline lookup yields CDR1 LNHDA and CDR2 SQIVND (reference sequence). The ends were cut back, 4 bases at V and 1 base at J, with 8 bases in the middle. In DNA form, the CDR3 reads TGTGCCAGTAGTAGAAGGGGGAGCAATCAGCCCCAGCATTTT. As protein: CASSRRGSNQPQHF.

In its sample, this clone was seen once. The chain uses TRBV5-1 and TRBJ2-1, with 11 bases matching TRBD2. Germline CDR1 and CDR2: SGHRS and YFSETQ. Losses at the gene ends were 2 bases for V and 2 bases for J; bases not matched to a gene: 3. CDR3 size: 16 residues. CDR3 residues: CASSFLAGGAYNEQFF. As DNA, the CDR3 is TGCGCCAGCAGCTTCCTAGCGGGGGGCGCCTACAATGAGCAGTTCTTC. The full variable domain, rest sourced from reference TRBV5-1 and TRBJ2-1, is KAGVTQTPRYLIKTRGQQVTLSCSPISGHRSVSWYQQTPGQGLQFLFEYFSETQRNKGNFPGRFSGRQFSNSRSEMNVSTLELGDSALYLCASSFLAGGAYNEQFFGPGTRLTVL.

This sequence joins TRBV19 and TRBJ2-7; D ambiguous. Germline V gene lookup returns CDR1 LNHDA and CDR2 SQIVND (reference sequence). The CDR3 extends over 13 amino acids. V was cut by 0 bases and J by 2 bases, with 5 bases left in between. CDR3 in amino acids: CASSIDRTYEQYF. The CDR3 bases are TGTGCCAGTAGTATAGACAGAACCTACGAGCAGTACTTC. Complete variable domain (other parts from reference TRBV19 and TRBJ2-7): DGGITQSPKYLFRKEGQNVTLSCEQNLNHDAMYWYRQDPGQGLRLIYYSQIVNDFQKGDIAEGYSVSREKKESFPLTVTSAQKNPTAFYLCASSIDRTYEQYFGPGTRLTVT.

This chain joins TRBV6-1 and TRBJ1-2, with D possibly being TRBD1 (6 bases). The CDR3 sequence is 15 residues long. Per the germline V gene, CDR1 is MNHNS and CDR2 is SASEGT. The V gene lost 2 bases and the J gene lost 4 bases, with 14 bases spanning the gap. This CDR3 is CASSENPGAGYGYTF. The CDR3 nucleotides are TGTGCCAGCAGTGAAAACCCAGGGGCTGGCTATGGCTACACCTTC.